Here is one T cell receptor (beta chain) with its context. Its antigen is undetermined. Sample time point: cycle 4 day 1 (C4D1), after 5 to 7 weeks of nivolumab. Following autologous stem cell transplantation, relapse occurred in every patient, and exposure to brentuximab vedotin varied. Germline CDR1 and CDR2: SGHTA and FQGNSA. V gave up 1 base and J gave up 7 bases, with 17 bases separating them. The CDR3 covers 17 residues. The source of the sample is a study of PD-1 blockade in classical Hodgkin lymphoma. Whole-study context: With a 2-week interval, patients received intravenous nivolumab at 3 mg/kg. Overall study results and limits: It was reported that newly diagnosed patients had less baseline TCR diversity than healthy donors. The CD4+ diversity rise by C4D1 was clearest in complete responders. Nothing has yet pinned down what causes the repertoire differences, possibly disease activity or prior therapy.

Clones were sequenced by immunoSEQ multiplex PCR, and TCRdb holds only the in-frame ones, with some missing. Among roughly 40,000 clones listed, 60% to 70% were seen once. This chain connects TRBV7-2 to TRBJ1-6; D perhaps matches TRBD1 (6 bases). The sample consisted of peripheral blood mononuclear cells (PBMCs), taken before the fourth cycle of nivolumab. This clonotype originated in a human donor with classical Hodgkin lymphoma. CDR3 DNA: TGTGCCAGCAGCTTAGAGTCTGGGGCAGGGGCCAATTCACCCCTCCACTTT. Its translation: CASSLESGAGANSPLHF. The whole variable domain, filled in from reference TRBV7-2 and TRBJ1-6, reads GAGVSQSPSNKVTEKGKDVELRCDPISGHTALYWYRQSLGQGLEFLIYFQGNSAPDKSGLPSDRFSAERTGGSVSTLTIQRTQQEDSAVYLCASSLESGAGANSPLHFGNGTRLTVT.